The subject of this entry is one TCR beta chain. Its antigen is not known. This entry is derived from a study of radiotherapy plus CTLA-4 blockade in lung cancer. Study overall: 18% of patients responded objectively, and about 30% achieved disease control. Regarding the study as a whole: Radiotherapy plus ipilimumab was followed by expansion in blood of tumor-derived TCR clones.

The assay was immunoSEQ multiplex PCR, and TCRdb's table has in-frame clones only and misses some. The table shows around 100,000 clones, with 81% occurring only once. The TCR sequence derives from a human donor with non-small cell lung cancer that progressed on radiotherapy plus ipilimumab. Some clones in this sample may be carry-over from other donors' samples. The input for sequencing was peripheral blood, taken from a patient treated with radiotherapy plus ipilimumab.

CDR3 region: CASSQEQGSNQPQHF. The DNA of the CDR3 is TGTGCCAGCAGCCAAGAACAGGGGAGCAATCAGCCCCAGCATTTT. The chain recombines TRBV4-2 with TRBJ1-5, with 7 nucleotides matching TRBD1. J gave up 1 base and V 0 bases, and 0 bases lay outside the gene matches. The CDR3 covers 15 residues. Germline lookup yields CDR1 LGHNA and CDR2 YNFKEQ.